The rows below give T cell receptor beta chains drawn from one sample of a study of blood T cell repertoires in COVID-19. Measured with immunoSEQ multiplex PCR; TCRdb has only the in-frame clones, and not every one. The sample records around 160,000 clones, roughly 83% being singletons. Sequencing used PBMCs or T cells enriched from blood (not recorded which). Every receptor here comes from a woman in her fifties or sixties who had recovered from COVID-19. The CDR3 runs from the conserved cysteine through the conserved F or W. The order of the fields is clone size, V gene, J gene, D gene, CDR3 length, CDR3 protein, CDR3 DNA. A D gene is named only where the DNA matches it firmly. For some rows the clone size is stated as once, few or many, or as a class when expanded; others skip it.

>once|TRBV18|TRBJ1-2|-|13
CASSSDRTYGYTF
TGTGCCAGCTCGTCCGACAGAACCTATGGCTACACCTTC
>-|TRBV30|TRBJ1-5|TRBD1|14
CAWSISTGSQPQHF
TGTGCCTGGAGTATTTCGACAGGGAGTCAGCCCCAGCATTTT
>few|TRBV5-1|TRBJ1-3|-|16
CASSLLTGSSGNTIYF
TGCGCCAGCAGCTTGCTAACAGGCAGCTCTGGAAACACCATATATTTT
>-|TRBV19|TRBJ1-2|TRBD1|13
CASSIGTGHSYTF
TGTGCCAGTAGTATCGGGACAGGGCATAGCTACACCTTC
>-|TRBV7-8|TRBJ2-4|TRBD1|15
CASSPRRQGVRVQYF
TGTGCCAGCAGCCCCCGGAGGCAGGGGGTTAGGGTTCAGTACTTC
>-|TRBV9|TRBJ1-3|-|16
CASSVDAATSGNTIYF
TGTGCCAGCAGCGTAGACGCGGCGACCTCTGGAAACACCATATATTTT
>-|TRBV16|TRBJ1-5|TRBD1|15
CASSEWTGNNQPQHF
TGTGCCAGCAGCGAATGGACAGGGAACAATCAGCCCCAGCATTTT
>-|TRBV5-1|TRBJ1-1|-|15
CASSLGQASIPEAFF
TGCGCCAGCAGCTTGGGACAGGCTTCAATTCCTGAAGCTTTCTTT
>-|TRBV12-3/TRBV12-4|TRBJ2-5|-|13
CASSFTGLVTQYF
TGTGCCAGCAGTTTTACAGGGTTGGTCACCCAGTACTTC
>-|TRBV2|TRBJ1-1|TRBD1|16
CASKNEPGQVNTEAFF
TGTGCCAGCAAAAATGAGCCGGGACAGGTTAACACTGAAGCTTTCTTT
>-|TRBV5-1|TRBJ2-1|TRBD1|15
CASSLLGTEYNEQFF
TGCGCCAGCAGCTTGCTGGGGACAGAATACAATGAGCAGTTCTTC
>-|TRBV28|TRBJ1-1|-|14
CASSLGAMNTEAFF
TGTGCCAGCAGTCTAGGGGCTATGAACACTGAAGCTTTCTTT
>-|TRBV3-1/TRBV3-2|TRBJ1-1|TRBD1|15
CASSQSGGAGTEAFF
TGTGCCAGCAGCCAATCAGGGGGCGCCGGAACTGAAGCTTTCTTT
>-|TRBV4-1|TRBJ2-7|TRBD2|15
CASSQEGGEGYEQYF
TGCGCCAGCAGCCAAGAAGGCGGGGAGGGCTACGAGCAGTACTTC
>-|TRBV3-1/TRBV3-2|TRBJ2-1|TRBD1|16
CASSQDWTGYYNEQFF
TGTGCCAGCAGCCAAGATTGGACAGGTTATTACAATGAGCAGTTCTTC
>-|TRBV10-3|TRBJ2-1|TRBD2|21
CAISAARASGRAYISYNEQFF
TGTGCCATCAGCGCCGCTCGGGCTAGCGGGAGGGCCTACATTAGCTACAATGAGCAGTTCTTC
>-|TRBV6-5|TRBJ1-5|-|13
CASRAQGEQPQHF
TGTGCCAGCAGGGCACAGGGCGAACAGCCCCAGCATTTT
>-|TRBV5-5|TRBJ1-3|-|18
CASSLSRLERRSGNTIYF
TGTGCCAGCAGCTTGAGTCGGCTAGAGCGCCGGTCTGGAAACACCATATATTTT
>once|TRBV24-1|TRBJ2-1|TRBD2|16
CATSGLAGGGGNEQFF
TGTGCCACAAGTGGACTAGCGGGAGGGGGTGGAAATGAGCAGTTCTTC
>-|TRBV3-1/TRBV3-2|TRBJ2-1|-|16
CASSLTSRGAGNEQFF
TGTGCCAGCAGCCTCACTAGCAGGGGGGCTGGCAATGAGCAGTTCTTC
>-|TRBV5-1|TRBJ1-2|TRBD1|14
CASSLAGQGSGYTF
TGCGCCAGCAGCTTGGCCGGACAGGGAAGTGGCTACACCTTC
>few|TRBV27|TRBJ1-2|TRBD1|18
CASSRNSGGIRKNYGYTF
TGTGCCAGCAGTAGGAATTCAGGGGGTATTAGAAAAAACTATGGCTACACCTTC
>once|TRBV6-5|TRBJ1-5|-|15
CASSYNRLSNQPQHF
TGTGCCAGCAGTTACAACAGATTAAGCAATCAGCCCCAGCATTTT
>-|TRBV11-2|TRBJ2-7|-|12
CASSLDQNEQYF
TGTGCCAGCAGCTTAGATCAGAACGAGCAGTACTTC
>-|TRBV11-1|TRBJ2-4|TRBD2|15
CASSSLGLAGNIQYF
TGTGCCAGCAGTTCGCTCGGACTAGCGGGTAACATTCAGTACTTC
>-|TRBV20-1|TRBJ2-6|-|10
CSAGDSALTF
TGCAGTGCTGGAGACAGCGCCCTGACTTTC
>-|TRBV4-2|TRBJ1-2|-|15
CASSQDRREPGGYTF
TGTGCCAGCAGCCAAGATCGGAGAGAGCCGGGGGGCTACACCTTC
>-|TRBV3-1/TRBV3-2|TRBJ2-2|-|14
CASSRQVNTGELFF
TGTGCCAGCAGTCGACAGGTGAACACCGGGGAGCTGTTTTTT
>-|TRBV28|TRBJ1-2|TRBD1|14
CASATGTSNYGYTF
TGTGCCAGCGCGACAGGGACCTCTAACTATGGCTACACCTTC
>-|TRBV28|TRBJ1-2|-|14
CASSSPSGRQNYTF
TGTGCCAGCAGTTCCCCCTCAGGCCGACAGAACTACACCTTC
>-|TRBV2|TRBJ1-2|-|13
CASSEAGDTGYTF
TGTGCCAGCAGTGAAGCAGGGGATACTGGCTACACCTTC
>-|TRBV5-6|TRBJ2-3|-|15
CASSLGAPSTDTQYF
TGTGCCAGCAGCTTGGGGGCCCCTAGCACAGATACGCAGTATTTT
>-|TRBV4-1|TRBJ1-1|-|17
CASSHSPERGRYIGAFF
TGCGCCAGCAGCCATTCACCCGAACGGGGAAGGTATATAGGGGCTTTCTTT
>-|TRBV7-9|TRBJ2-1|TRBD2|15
CASSSRGGLYNEQFF
TGTGCCAGCAGCTCCCGGGGGGGGCTATACAATGAGCAGTTCTTC
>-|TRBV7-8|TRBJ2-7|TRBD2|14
CASSPTSGKSEQYF
TGTGCCAGCAGCCCGACTAGCGGGAAGTCGGAGCAGTACTTC
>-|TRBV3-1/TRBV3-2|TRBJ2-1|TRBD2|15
CASSQGRGSYNEQFF
TGTGCCAGCAGCCAAGGGCGGGGGAGTTACAATGAGCAGTTCTTC
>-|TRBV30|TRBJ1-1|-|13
CAWSRQENTEAFF
TGTGCCTGGAGTAGACAGGAGAACACTGAAGCTTTCTTT
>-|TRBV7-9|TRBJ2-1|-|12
CASSSYPGEQFF
TGTGCCAGCAGCTCATACCCGGGTGAGCAGTTCTTC
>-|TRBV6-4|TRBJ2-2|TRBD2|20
CASSDSRDSPGGPGTGELFF
TGTGCCAGCAGTGACTCGAGAGACTCCCCGGGAGGGCCTGGAACCGGGGAGCTGTTTTTT
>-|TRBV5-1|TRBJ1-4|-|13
CASRFATNEKLFF
TGCGCCAGCCGGTTTGCAACTAATGAAAAACTGTTTTTT
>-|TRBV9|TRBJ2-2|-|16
CASSVDAGFGAGELFF
TGTGCCAGCAGCGTAGACGCGGGTTTTGGGGCCGGGGAGCTGTTTTTT
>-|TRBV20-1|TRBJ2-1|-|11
CSARGGNEQFF
TGCAGTGCTAGAGGAGGCAATGAGCAGTTCTTC
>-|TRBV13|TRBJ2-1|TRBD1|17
CASSLNMWTGYYNEQFF
TGTGCCAGCAGCTTAAATATGTGGACAGGGTACTACAATGAGCAGTTCTTC
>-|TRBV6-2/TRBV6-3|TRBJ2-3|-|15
CASSYLAGRADTQYF
TGTGCCAGCAGTTACCTGGCGGGACGTGCAGATACGCAGTATTTT
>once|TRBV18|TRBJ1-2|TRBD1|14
CASSPGQVNYGYTF
TGTGCCAGCTCACCAGGACAGGTGAACTATGGCTACACCTTC
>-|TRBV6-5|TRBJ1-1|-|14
CASSYSQMNTEAFF
TGTGCCAGCAGTTACTCTCAAATGAACACTGAAGCTTTCTTT
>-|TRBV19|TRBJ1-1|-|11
CASGGNTEAFF
TGTGCCTCCGGAGGGAACACTGAAGCTTTCTTT
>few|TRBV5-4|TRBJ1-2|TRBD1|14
CASSLMGQGYGYTF
TGTGCCAGCAGCTTGATGGGACAGGGCTATGGCTACACCTTC
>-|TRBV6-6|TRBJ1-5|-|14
CASSRGDSNQPQHF
TGTGCCAGCAGCCGGGGGGATAGCAATCAGCCCCAGCATTTT
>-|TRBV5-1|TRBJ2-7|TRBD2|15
CASSSDPGLAGEQYF
TGCGCCAGCAGCTCGGACCCGGGACTAGCGGGTGAGCAGTACTTC
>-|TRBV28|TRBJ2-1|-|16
CASTQGGASSYNEQFF
TGTGCCAGCACCCAAGGAGGAGCGAGCTCCTACAATGAGCAGTTCTTC
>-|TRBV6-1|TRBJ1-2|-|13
CASSEQGLIGYTF
TGTGCCAGCAGTGAACAGGGTTTAATTGGCTACACCTTC
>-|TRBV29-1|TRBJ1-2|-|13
CSVEGTGTFDYTF
TGCAGCGTTGAGGGCACCGGGACATTTGATTACACCTTC